A selection of T cell receptor beta chains follows, all from one sample in a study of tumor-infiltrating lymphocytes in primary liver carcinoma. TCRdb processed the multiplex PCR reads anew with MiXCR; each CDR3 protein has one entry. Of 320,000 or so distinct CDR3 sequences in the sample, around three fifths were seen once. The sample consisted of peripheral blood. These receptor sequences come from a man in his forties or fifties with primary liver carcinoma and hepatitis B virus infection. The CDR3 runs from the conserved cysteine through the conserved F or W. D genes are given only for firm matches. The listing skips clone size in some rows; elsewhere it reads once, few, many or a size class.

TRBD1	TRBV11-2	NA	TRBJ1-2	CVSSLTGGNYGYTF	TGTGTCAGCAGCTTGACAGGGGGCAACTATGGCTACACCTTC
NA	TRBV7-9	NA	TRBJ1-5	CASSPSGGDQPQHF	TGTGCCAGCAGCCCAAGCGGGGGTGATCAGCCCCAGCATTTT
NA	TRBV6-2/TRBV6-3	many	TRBJ2-5	CASSQARGLGGTQYF	TGTGCCAGCAGTCAAGCGAGGGGCCTCGGTGGGACCCAGTACTTC
TRBD2	TRBV2	NA	TRBJ2-4	CASTSGVAKNIQYF	TGTGCCAGCACTAGCGGGGTAGCCAAAAACATTCAGTACTTC
NA	TRBV6-2/TRBV6-3	many	TRBJ2-5	CASSNQETQYF	TGTGCCAGCAGTAACCAAGAGACCCAGTACTTC
NA	TRBV29-1	once	TRBJ1-2	CSVDIGRMDGYSF	TGCAGCGTTGACATAGGGCGGATGGATGGCTACTCCTTC
NA	TRBV7-2	NA	TRBJ1-3	CASSAGGTGNTIYF	TGTGCCAGCAGCGCGGGGGGGACTGGAAACACCATATATTTT
TRBD1	TRBV14	once	TRBJ1-1	CPSSRGQERMNTEAFF	TGTCCCAGCAGCAGGGGACAGGAGAGAATGAACACTGAAGCTTTCTTT
NA	TRBV7-9	NA	TRBJ2-5	CASRGLPETQYF	TGTGCCAGCAGGGGACTTCCAGAGACCCAGTACTTC
NA	TRBV6-6	once	TRBJ2-3	CASSYLRGEPGDTKYF	TGTGCCAGCAGTTATCTCCGGGGAGAGCCAGGAGATACGAAGTATTTT
TRBD2	TRBV6-1	once	TRBJ2-2	CANTPAGYTGELFF	TGTGCCAACACGCCAGCGGGGTACACCGGGGAGCTATTTTTT
NA	TRBV4-1	many	TRBJ2-5	CASSLVGGRVWETQYF	TGCGCCAGCAGCCTGGTTGGGGGGCGGGTTTGGGAGACCCAGTACTTC
NA	TRBV29-1	NA	TRBJ2-1	CIVNGGGERFF	TGCATCGTTAACGGAGGAGGTGAGCGGTTCTTC
NA	TRBV12-3/TRBV12-4	many	TRBJ2-7	CASRAGSAQQYF	TGTGCCAGCAGGGCCGGTAGCGCCCAGCAGTACTTC
NA	TRBV12-3/TRBV12-4	many	TRBJ2-3	CASSPGSRTDTQYF	TGTGCCAGCAGTCCCGGATCTCGCACAGATACGCAGTATTTT
NA	TRBV6-2/TRBV6-3	NA	TRBJ2-7	CASSYSLAQYEQYF	TGTGCCAGCAGTTACAGCCTCGCCCAATACGAGCAGTACTTC
TRBD2	TRBV6-5	NA	TRBJ2-3	CACSYTSGNTDRQYF	TGTGCCTGCAGTTACACTAGCGGAAACACAGATAGGCAGTATTTT
NA	TRBV4-2	NA	TRBJ1-3	CARRSGRGTGNTIYF	TGTGCCAGAAGATCAGGGAGGGGAACCGGAAACACCATATATTTT
NA	TRBV10-3	NA	TRBJ2-2	CAIKDTANTGELFF	TGTGCCATCAAGGACACCGCGAACACCGGGGAGCTGTTTTTT
NA	TRBV6-1	NA	TRBJ2-5	CASSPPGGGGETQYF	TGTGCCAGCAGTCCTCCTGGTGGGGGTGGGGAGACCCAGTACTTC
NA	TRBV29-1	many	TRBJ2-1	CSVDLARYNEQFF	TGCAGCGTTGATCTGGCTCGCTACAATGAGCAGTTCTTC
TRBD2	TRBV6-1	many	TRBJ2-2	CASSVGGRELFF	TGTGCCAGCAGTGTCGGGGGGAGGGAGCTGTTTTTT
TRBD2	TRBV11-2	many	TRBJ2-7	CASSPGLAVSYEQYF	TGTGCCAGCAGCCCGGGACTAGCAGTTTCCTACGAGCAGTACTTC
NA	TRBV6-1	NA	TRBJ1-2	CASRQGLGYGYTF	TGTGCCAGCAGGCAGGGCCTGGGCTATGGCTACACCTTC
TRBD2	TRBV5-6	NA	TRBJ2-3	CASSLVTSGLLGDTQYF	TGTGCCAGCAGCTTGGTCACTAGCGGGCTCCTGGGGGATACGCAGTATTTT
NA	TRBV4-2	NA	TRBJ2-3	CAGSTKAGLADTQYF	TGTGCCGGCAGCACTAAGGCGGGACTTGCAGATACGCAGTATTTT
NA	TRBV11-3	NA	TRBJ2-3	CASSSAADTLHF	TGTGCCAGCAGCTCAGCAGCAGATACGCTGCATTTT
NA	TRBV10-3	NA	TRBJ1-2	CAIAASPNRDNCGYTF	TGTGCCATCGCGGCCTCGCCGAACCGGGACAATTGTGGCTACACCTTC
NA	TRBV5-1	NA	TRBJ2-1	CASSLAPTAGSYNGQFF	TGCGCCAGCAGCTTGGCCCCGACTGCAGGTTCCTACAATGGGCAGTTCTTC
TRBD2	TRBV6-5	few	TRBJ2-1	CASSPRTSGSIDEQFF	TGTGCCAGCAGTCCCCGGACTAGCGGGAGTATCGATGAGCAGTTCTTC
NA	TRBV14	NA	TRBJ2-7	CACSHSYEQYF	TGTGCCTGCAGCCATTCCTACGAGCAGTACTTC
NA	TRBV12-3/TRBV12-4	many	TRBJ1-6	CASRPGPRAPLHF	TGTGCCAGCAGACCTGGACCGCGGGCACCCCTCCACTTT
NA	TRBV4-2	NA	TRBJ2-3	CASSQDPNSATDAQYF	TGTGCCAGCAGCCAAGACCCCAATAGCGCCACAGATGCGCAGTATTTT
NA	TRBV19	NA	TRBJ2-7	CASSMGPREQYF	TGTGCCAGTAGTATGGGCCCGCGGGAGCAGTACTTC
TRBD2	TRBV11-1	NA	TRBJ2-5	CTSSLGPGGETQYF	TGCACCAGCAGCTTAGGGCCGGGAGGAGAGACCCAGTACTTC
NA	TRBV12-2	NA	TRBJ2-7	CASRLGRSGNRNEQYF	TGTGCAAGTCGCTTAGGCCGTAGCGGGAATCGCAACGAGCAGTACTTC
TRBD2	TRBV4-2	many	TRBJ2-5	CASSKRLAGGETQYF	TGTGCCAGCAGCAAACGACTAGCGGGAGGAGAGACCCAGTACTTC
NA	TRBV4-3	NA	TRBJ2-7	CASSQDLGSSAYEHYF	TGTGCCAGCAGCCAAGATCTTGGGAGCAGCGCCTACGAGCACTACTTC
TRBD2	TRBV28	many	TRBJ2-7	CASSQRPVLAGRSYEQYF	TGTGCCAGCAGTCAACGACCCGTGCTAGCGGGAAGGTCCTACGAGCAGTACTTC
NA	TRBV29-1	many	TRBJ2-2	CSVETRNTGELFF	TGCAGCGTTGAGACGCGGAACACCGGGGAGCTGTTTTTT
TRBD2	TRBV11-2	many	TRBJ2-7	CASSLMTSGRGSSYEQYF	TGTGCCAGCAGCTTAATGACTAGCGGGAGAGGGAGCTCCTACGAGCAGTACTTC
NA	TRBV11-2	NA	TRBJ1-2	CASRPGQFNGYTF	TGTGCCAGCAGGCCCGGACAGTTCAATGGCTACACCTTC
TRBD1	TRBV7-9	NA	TRBJ2-2	CASSQGQGALNTGELFF	TGTGCCAGCAGCCAAGGACAGGGGGCGCTGAACACCGGGGAGCTGTTTTTT
TRBD2	TRBV6-1	once	TRBJ2-5	CASDPTSGRALGKTQYF	TGTGCCAGTGATCCCACTAGCGGGAGAGCCCTCGGGAAGACCCAGTACTTC
NA	TRBV10-3	NA	TRBJ2-2	CAISKSLVRVNTGELFF	TGTGCCATCAGTAAGTCCCTTGTACGGGTGAACACCGGGGAACTGTTTTTT
NA	TRBV5-1	many	TRBJ2-1	CASSWTPSNEQFF	TGCGCCAGCAGCTGGACACCTTCCAATGAGCAGTTCTTC
TRBD2	TRBV30	NA	TRBJ2-1	CAWSPGLAGVWQFF	TGTGCCTGGAGTCCGGGACTAGCGGGAGTCTGGCAGTTCTTC
NA	TRBV29-1	NA	TRBJ1-1	CNVEQNPGRDTEAFF	TGCAACGTTGAACAAAATCCGGGACGGGACACTGAAGCTTTCTTT
NA	TRBV30	NA	TRBJ2-4	CAWSVRSNIQYF	TGTGCCTGGAGTGTCCGAAGTAACATTCAGTACTTC
TRBD2	TRBV7-2	NA	TRBJ2-7	CASSLEGTSGRYEQYF	TGTGCCAGCAGCTTAGAAGGGACTAGCGGGAGGTACGAGCAGTACTTC
NA	TRBV28	few	TRBJ2-1	CASSLDSAYNEQFF	TGTGCCAGCAGTTTGGACAGTGCCTACAATGAGCAGTTCTTC
NA	TRBV11-2	NA	TRBJ2-1	CASSLGGTGPEEEQFF	TGTGCCAGTAGCTTAGGGGGGACGGGCCCGGAGGAAGAGCAGTTCTTC
NA	TRBV11-1	NA	TRBJ2-7	CTSSLTVLSGSEAYEQYF	TGTACCAGCAGTTTGACGGTCTTATCGGGATCAGAGGCCTACGAACAGTACTTC
NA	TRBV4-2	many	TRBJ2-3	CASSQGDRSIDTQYF	TGTGCCAGCAGCCAGGGCGACCGGAGTATAGATACGCAGTATTTT
TRBD1	TRBV28	once	TRBJ2-3	CASSFLGQKTDTQYF	TGTGCCAGCAGTTTCCTGGGACAGAAGACAGATACGCAGTATTTT
NA	TRBV11-3	once	TRBJ2-1	CASCLTPIEQFF	TGTGCCAGCTGCTTAACCCCAATTGAGCAGTTCTTC
NA	TRBV4-1	many	TRBJ1-3	CASSPGTRDTIYF	TGCGCCAGCAGTCCGGGGACCAGGGACACCATATATTTT